This TCR beta chain was identified in a study of CD8 T cells in Susac syndrome. Trimming took 11 bases from V and 1 from J, leaving 8 bases between them. The CDR3 has 11 residues. The germline V gene encodes CDR1 ENHRY and CDR2 SYGVKD. TEMRA cells were enriched by FACS, and CD4+ and CD8+ T cells were negatively isolated. RNA was extracted with the RNeasy kit, and a quantity of roughly 0.5 to 1 ug was reverse transcribed using random hexamers. One entry per CDR3 protein results from TCRdb running MiXCR on the immunoSEQ multiplex PCR reads. The sample records fewer than 95,000 distinct CDR3 sequences, 95% to 96% being singletons.

The chain links TRBV10-3 to TRBJ1-1; D remains unclear. Material: CD8+ T cells from PBMCs. This receptor was obtained from a human donor with Susac syndrome. The CDR3 DNA is TGTGCCGTCCAGACGAACACTGAAGCTTTCTTT. Protein: CAVQTNTEAFF.